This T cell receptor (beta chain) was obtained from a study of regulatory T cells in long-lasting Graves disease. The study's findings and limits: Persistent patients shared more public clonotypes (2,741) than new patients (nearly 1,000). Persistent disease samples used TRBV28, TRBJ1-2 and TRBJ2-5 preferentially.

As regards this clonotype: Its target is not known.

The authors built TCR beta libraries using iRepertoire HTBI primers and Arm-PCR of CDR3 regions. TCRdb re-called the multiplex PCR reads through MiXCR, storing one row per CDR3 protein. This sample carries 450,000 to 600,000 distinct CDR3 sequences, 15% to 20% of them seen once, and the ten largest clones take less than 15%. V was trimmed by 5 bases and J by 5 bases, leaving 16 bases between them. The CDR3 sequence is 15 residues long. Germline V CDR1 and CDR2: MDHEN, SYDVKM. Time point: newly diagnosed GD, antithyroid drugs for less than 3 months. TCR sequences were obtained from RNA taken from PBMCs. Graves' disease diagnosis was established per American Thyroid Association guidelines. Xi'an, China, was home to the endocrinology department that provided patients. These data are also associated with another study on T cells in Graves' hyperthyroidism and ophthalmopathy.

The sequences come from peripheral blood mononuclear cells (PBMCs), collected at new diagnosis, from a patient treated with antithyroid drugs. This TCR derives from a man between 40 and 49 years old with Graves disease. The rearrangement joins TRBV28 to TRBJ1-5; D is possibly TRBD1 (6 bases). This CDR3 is CASSPEYRADQPQHF. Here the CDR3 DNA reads TGTGCCAGCAGTCCAGAATACAGGGCGGATCAGCCCCAGCATTTT.